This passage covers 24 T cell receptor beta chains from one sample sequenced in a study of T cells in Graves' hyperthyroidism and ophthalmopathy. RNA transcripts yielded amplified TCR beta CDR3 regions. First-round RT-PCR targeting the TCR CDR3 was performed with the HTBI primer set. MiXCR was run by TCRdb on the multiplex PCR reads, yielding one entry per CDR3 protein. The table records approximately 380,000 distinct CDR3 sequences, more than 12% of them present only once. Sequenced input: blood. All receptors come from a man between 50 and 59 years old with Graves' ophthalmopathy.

CDR3 sequence reads: CASSQDKPRAGGIMNIQYF. CDR3 coding DNA: TGCGCCAGCAGCCAAGACAAGCCTCGGGCAGGGGGTATAATGAACATTCAGTACTTC. This chain uses TRBV4-1 with TRBJ2-4; 7 bases align to TRBD1. The germline CDR1 and CDR2 sequences are MGHRA and YSYEKL. The trim removed 0 bases at V and 7 bases at J, leaving 18 bases unmatched. The CDR3 extends over 19 amino acids.

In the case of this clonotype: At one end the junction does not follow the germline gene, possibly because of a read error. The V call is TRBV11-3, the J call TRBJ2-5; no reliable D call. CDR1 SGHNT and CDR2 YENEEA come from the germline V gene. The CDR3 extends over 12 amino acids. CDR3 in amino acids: CASSFGVGPTHF. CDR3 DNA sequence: TGTGCCAGCAGCTTCGGTGTAGGACCGACCCACTTC.

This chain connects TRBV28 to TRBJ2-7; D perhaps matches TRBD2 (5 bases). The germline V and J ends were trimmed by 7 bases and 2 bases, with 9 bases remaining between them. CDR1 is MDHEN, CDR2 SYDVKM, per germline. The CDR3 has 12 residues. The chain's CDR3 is CASKRETYEQYF. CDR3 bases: TGTGCCAGCAAGAGGGAGACCTACGAGCAGTACTTC. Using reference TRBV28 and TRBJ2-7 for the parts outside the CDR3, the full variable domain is DVKVTQSSRYLVKRTGEKVFLECVQDMDHENMFWYRQDPGLGLRLIYFSYDVKMKEKGDIPEGYSVSREKKERFSLILESASTNQTSMYLCASKRETYEQYFGPGTRLTVT.

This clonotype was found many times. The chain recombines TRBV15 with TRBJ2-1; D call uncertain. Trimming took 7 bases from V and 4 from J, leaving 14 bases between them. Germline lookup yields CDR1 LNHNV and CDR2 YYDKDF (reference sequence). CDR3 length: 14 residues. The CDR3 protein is CATTLVEKYNEQFF. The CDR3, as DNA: TGTGCCACCACCTTAGTGGAAAAGTACAATGAGCAGTTCTTC. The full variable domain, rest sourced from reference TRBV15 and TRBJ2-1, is DAMVIQNPRYQVTQFGKPVTLSCSQTLNHNVMYWYQQKSSQAPKLLFHYYDKDFNNEADTPDNFQSRRPNTSFCFLDIRSPGLGDTAMYLCATTLVEKYNEQFFGPGTRLTVL.

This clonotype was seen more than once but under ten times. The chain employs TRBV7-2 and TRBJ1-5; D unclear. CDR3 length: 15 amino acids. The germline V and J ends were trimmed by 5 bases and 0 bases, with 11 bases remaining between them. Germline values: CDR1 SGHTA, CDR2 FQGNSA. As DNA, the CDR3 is TGTGCCAGCAGCCGTGGGGTTTTTAGCAATCAGCCCCAGCATTTT. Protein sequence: CASSRGVFSNQPQHF.

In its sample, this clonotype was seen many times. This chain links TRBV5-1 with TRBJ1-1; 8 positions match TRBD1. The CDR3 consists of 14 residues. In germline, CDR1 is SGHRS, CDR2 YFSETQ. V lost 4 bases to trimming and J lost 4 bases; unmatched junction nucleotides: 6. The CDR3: CASSPRTGTTEAFF. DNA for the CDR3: TGCGCCAGCAGCCCACGGACAGGGACCACTGAAGCTTTCTTT. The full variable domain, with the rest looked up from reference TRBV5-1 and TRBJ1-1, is KAGVTQTPRYLIKTRGQQVTLSCSPISGHRSVSWYQQTPGQGLQFLFEYFSETQRNKGNFPGRFSGRQFSNSRSEMNVSTLELGDSALYLCASSPRTGTTEAFFGQGTRLTVV.

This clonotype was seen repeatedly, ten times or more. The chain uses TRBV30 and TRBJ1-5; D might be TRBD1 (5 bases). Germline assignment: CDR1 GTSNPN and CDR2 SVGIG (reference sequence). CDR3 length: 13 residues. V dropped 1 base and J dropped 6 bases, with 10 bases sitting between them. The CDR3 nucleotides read TGTGCCTGGAGTGCAGGGTTAGCTCAGCCCCAGCATTTT. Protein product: CAWSAGLAQPQHF.

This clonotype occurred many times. The CDR3 loop is CASILDRGQHEQYF. The CDR3 nucleotides read TGTGCCAGCATACTGGACAGGGGGCAGCACGAGCAGTACTTC. The V gene is TRBV6-2 or TRBV6-3, the J gene TRBJ2-7; 11 nucleotides match TRBD1. Germline trimming cut 7 bases from V and 5 bases from J; bases unmatched to any gene: 7. Germline lookup yields CDR1 MNHEY and CDR2 SVGEGT. The CDR3 extends over 14 amino acids.

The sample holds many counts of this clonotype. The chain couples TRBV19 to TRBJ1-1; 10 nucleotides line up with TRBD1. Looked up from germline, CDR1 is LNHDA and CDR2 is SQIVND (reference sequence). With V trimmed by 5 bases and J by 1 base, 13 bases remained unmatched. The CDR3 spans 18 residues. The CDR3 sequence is CASSPRPGQGSPNTEAFF. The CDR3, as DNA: TGTGCCAGTAGTCCGCGACCGGGACAGGGGTCCCCGAACACTGAAGCTTTCTTT.

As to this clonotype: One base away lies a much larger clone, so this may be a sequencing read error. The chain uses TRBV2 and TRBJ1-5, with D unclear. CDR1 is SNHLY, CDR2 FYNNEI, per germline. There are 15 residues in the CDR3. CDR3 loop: CAGSEEFGNNQPQHF. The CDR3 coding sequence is TGTGCCGGCAGCGAAGAGTTTGGTAACAATCAGCCCCAGCATTTT.

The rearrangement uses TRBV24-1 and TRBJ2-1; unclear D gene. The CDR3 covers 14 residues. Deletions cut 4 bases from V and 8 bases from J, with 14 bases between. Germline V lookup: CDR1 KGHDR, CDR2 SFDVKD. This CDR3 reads CATSDPDVRDEQFF. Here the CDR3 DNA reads TGTGCCACCAGTGACCCGGACGTACGGGATGAGCAGTTCTTC.

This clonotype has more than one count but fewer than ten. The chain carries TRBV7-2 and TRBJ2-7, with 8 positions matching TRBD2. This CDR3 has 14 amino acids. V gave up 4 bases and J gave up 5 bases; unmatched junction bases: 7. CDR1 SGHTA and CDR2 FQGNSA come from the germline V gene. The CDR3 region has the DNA TGTGCCAGCAGCTACCAGCGGGAGTCCCACGAGCAGTACTTC. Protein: CASSYQRESHEQYF.

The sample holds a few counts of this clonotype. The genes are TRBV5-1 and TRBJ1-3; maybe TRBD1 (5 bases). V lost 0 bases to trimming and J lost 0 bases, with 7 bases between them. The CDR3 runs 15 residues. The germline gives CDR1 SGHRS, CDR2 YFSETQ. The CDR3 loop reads CASSLGQPSGNTIYF. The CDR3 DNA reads TGCGCCAGCAGCTTGGGACAGCCCTCTGGAAACACCATATATTTT.

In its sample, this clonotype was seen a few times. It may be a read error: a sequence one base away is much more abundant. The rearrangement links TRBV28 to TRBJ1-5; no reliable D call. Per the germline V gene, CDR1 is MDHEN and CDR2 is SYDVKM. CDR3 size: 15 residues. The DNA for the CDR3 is TGTGCCAGCAGTTCGATAGCAGGTAGCAGTCAGCCCCAGCATTTT. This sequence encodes CASSSIAGSSQPQHF. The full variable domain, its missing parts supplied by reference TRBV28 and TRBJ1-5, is DVKVTQSSRYLVKRTGEKVFLECVQDMDHENMFWYRQDPGLGLRLIYFSYDVKMKEKGDIPEGYSVSREKKERFSLILESASTNQTSMYLCASSSIAGSSQPQHFGDGTRLSIL.

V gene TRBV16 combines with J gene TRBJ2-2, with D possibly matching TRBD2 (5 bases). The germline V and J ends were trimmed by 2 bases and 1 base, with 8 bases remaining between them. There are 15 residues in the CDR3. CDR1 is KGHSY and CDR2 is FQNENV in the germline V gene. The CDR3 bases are TGTGCCAGCAGCCAACGTCGGGGGAACACCGGGGAGCTGTTTTTT. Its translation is CASSQRRGNTGELFF.

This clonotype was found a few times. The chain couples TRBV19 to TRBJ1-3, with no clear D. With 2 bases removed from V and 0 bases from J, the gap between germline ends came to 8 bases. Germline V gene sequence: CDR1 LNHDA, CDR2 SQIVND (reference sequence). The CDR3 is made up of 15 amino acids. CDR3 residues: CASSISMSSGNTIYF. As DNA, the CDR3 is TGTGCCAGTAGTATATCGATGTCCTCTGGAAACACCATATATTTT.

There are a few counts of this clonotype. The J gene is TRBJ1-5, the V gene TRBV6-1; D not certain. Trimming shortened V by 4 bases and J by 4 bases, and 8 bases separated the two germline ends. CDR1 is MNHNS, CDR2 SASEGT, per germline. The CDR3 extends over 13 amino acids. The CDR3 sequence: CASSVTLNQPQHF. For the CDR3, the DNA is TGTGCCAGCAGTGTAACGCTAAATCAGCCCCAGCATTTT.

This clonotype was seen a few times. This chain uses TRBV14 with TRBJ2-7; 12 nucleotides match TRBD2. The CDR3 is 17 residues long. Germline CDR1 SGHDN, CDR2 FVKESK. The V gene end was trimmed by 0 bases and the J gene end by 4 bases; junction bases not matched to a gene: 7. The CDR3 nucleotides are TGTGCCAGCAGCCAAGATCGAACCGGGACTAGCGGGTACGAGCAGTACTTC. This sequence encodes CASSQDRTGTSGYEQYF.

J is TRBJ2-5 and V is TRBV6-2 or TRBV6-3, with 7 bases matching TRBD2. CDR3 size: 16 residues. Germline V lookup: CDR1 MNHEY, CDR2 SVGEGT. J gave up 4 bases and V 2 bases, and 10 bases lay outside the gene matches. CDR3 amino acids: CASSYGPGVAGETQYF. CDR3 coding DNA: TGTGCCAGCAGTTACGGCCCTGGAGTAGCGGGAGAGACCCAGTACTTC.

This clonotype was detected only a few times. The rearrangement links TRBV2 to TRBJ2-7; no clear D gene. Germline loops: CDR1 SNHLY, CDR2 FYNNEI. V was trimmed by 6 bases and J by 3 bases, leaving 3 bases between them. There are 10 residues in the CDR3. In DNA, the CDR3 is TGTGCCAGCAGGTACTACGAGCAGTACTTC. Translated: CASRYYEQYF. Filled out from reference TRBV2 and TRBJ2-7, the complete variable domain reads EPEVTQTPSHQVTQMGQEVILRCVPISNHLYFYWYRQILGQKVEFLVSFYNNEISEKSEIFDDQFSVERPDGSNFTLKIRSTKLEDSAMYFCASRYYEQYFGPGTRLTVT.

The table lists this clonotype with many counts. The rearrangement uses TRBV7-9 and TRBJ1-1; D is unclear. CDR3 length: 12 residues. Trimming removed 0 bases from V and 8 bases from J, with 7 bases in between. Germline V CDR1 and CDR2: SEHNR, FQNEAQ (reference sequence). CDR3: CASSLASREAFF. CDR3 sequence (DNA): TGTGCCAGCAGCTTAGCCTCGAGGGAAGCTTTCTTT.

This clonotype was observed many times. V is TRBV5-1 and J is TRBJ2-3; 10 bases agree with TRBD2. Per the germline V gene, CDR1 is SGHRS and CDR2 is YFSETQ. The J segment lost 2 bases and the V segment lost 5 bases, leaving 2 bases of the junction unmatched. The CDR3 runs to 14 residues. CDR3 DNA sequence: TGCGCCAGCAGGACTAGCGGGCCCACAGATACGCAGTATTTT. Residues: CASRTSGPTDTQYF. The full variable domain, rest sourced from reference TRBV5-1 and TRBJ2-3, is KAGVTQTPRYLIKTRGQQVTLSCSPISGHRSVSWYQQTPGQGLQFLFEYFSETQRNKGNFPGRFSGRQFSNSRSEMNVSTLELGDSALYLCASRTSGPTDTQYFGPGTRLTVL.

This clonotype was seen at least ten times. CDR3 nucleotides: TGTGCCAGCAGTGAATCTAGCGGGACCTACAATGAGCAGTTCTTC. Its protein is CASSESSGTYNEQFF. This sequence joins TRBV2 and TRBJ2-1, with 9 nucleotides matching TRBD2. Germline assignment: CDR1 SNHLY and CDR2 FYNNEI. This CDR3 has 15 amino acids. With V trimmed by 2 bases and J by 2 bases, 1 base remained unmatched.

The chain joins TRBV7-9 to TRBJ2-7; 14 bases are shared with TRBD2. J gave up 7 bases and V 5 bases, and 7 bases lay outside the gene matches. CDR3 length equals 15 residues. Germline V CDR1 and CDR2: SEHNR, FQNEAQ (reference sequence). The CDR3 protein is CASSQTSGRAWEQYF. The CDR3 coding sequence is TGTGCCAGCAGCCAGACTAGCGGGAGGGCCTGGGAGCAGTACTTC.